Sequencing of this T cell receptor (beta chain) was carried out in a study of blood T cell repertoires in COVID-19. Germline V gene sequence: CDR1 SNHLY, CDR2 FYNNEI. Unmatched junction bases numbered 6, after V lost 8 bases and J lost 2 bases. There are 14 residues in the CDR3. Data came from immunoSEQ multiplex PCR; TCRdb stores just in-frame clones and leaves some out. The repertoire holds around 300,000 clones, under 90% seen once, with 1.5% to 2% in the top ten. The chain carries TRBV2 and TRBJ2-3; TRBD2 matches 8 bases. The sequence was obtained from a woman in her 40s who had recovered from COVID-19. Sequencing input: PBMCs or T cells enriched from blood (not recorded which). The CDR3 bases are TGTGCCAGCGTTTCGGGGGGGTTCACAGATACGCAGTATTTT. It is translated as CASVSGGFTDTQYF.